A single sample gave rise to the 9 T cell receptor beta chains below, sequenced in a study of metastatic and nonmetastatic thyroid tumors. None of the patients had undergone any treatment ahead of thyroid surgery. TCRdb re-called the PCR reads with MiXCR. The sample has fewer than 25,000 clones; around 30% are singletons. The sample taken for sequencing was blood. These receptors were taken from a female donor with papillary thyroid cancer or a benign thyroid nodule (not recorded which). Some clones in this sample may be carry-over from other donors' samples.

This clone is deemed medium-sized. This chain joins TRBV11-2 and TRBJ1-3; no definite D call. The CDR3 is made up of 14 amino acids. V lost 1 base, J lost 6 bases, and 10 bases lay in between. Germline-derived CDR1 and CDR2 are SGHAT and FQNNGV. DNA for the CDR3: TGTGCCAGCAGCTTAGTCGAGAGTTCAAACACCATATATTTT. Translation gives CASSLVESSNTIYF.

The chain couples TRBV15 to TRBJ2-7; D uncertain. V was pared by 3 bases and J by 2 bases, with 5 bases between. The CDR3 contains 12 residues. CDR1 and CDR2 from the germline V gene are LNHNV and YYDKDF (reference sequence). CDR3 DNA sequence: TGTGCCACCAGCAGGGTCCCCTACGAGCAGTACTTC. It encodes CATSRVPYEQYF.

This clone appeared a single time. V and J are TRBV7-2 and TRBJ2-7; a possible D gene is TRBD1 (7 bases). V was pared by 5 bases and J by 2 bases, with 13 bases between. The V gene's germline CDR1 is SGHTA and CDR2 FQGNSA. The CDR3 is 14 amino acids. The DNA of the CDR3 is TGTACCAGCAGCCCCGGAGGGGGCCCCTACGAGCAGTACTTC. Amino acid sequence: CTSSPGGGPYEQYF. Full variable domain (missing parts from reference TRBV7-2 and TRBJ2-7): GAGVSQSPSNKVTEKGKDVELRCDPISGHTALYWYRQSLGQGLEFLIYFQGNSAPDKSGLPSDRFSAERTGGSVSTLTIQRTQQEDSAVYLCTSSPGGGPYEQYFGPGTRLTVT.

Details on this clone: At one end the junction does not follow the germline gene, possibly because of a read error. The chain couples TRBV12-3 or TRBV12-4 to TRBJ1-1; the D is unclear. This CDR3 spans 13 amino acids. The CDR3 bases are TGTGCCAGCAGGACGAGGGTCGGTACTGAAGCCTTCTTT. This codes for CASRTRVGTEAFF.

The chain couples TRBV28 to TRBJ1-2; D is uncertain. This CDR3 region has 13 residues. Between the trimmed V and J ends, which lost 8 bases and 5 bases, there was a span of 15 bases. Germline CDR1 is MDHEN and CDR2 is SYDVKM. The CDR3 sequence is CASEALDGYGYTF. The CDR3 coding sequence is TGTGCCAGCGAGGCCCTTGATGGGTATGGCTACACCTTC.

The V call is TRBV12-3 or TRBV12-4, the J call TRBJ2-2; no firm D call. The CDR3 length is 14 residues. V was clipped by 7 bases and J by 2 bases, with 11 bases between them. The DNA of the CDR3 is TGTGCCAGCATCGTTTCAACTAACACCGGGGAGCTGTTTTTT. It is translated as CASIVSTNTGELFF.

The chain links TRBV20-1 to TRBJ2-7, with D maybe TRBD1 (6 bases). Germline assignment: CDR1 DFQATT and CDR2 SNEGSKA (reference sequence). The V and J ends lost 3 bases and 0 bases respectively, with 15 bases between them. The CDR3 covers 15 residues. The CDR3 protein is CSARDLDRDSYEQYF. The CDR3 region has the DNA TGCAGTGCTAGGGACCTGGACAGAGACTCCTACGAGCAGTACTTC.

This clone turned up a few times. For the CDR3, the DNA is TGTGCCAGCAGCTCAGTACCGCAGCAGTTCTTC. It is translated as CASSSVPQQFF. The gene calls are TRBV7-9 and TRBJ2-1; no clear D gene. V was pared by 4 bases and J by 11 bases, with 9 bases between. Germline CDR1 SEHNR, CDR2 FQNEAQ (reference sequence). This CDR3 contains 11 residues.

This clone was picked up many times. This chain joins TRBV5-6 and TRBJ2-1, with D unresolved. Trimming left V 3 bases short and J 9 bases short, with 7 bases between. The CDR3 has 11 residues. Germline CDR1 and CDR2: SGHDT and YYEEEE. Here the CDR3 reads CASSYSVEQFF. Written as DNA, the CDR3 is TGTGCCAGCAGCTACAGCGTTGAGCAGTTCTTC.